A selection of T cell receptor beta chains follows, all from one sample in a study of beta chain features in type 1 diabetes. Profiled with immunoSEQ multiplex PCR; TCRdb holds only in-frame clones, not every one. The data show about 930,000 clones, 15% to 20% seen once. The sample taken for sequencing was naive CD4+ T cells from blood. These receptors were collected from a woman aged 18-35 years in good health. CDR3s include the opening cysteine and the closing phenylalanine or tryptophan. Rows may omit the clone size; those that give it use once, few, many or a size class.

clone_size v_call cdr3_length cdr3_aa
few TRBV29-1 11 CSVVGMLTQYF
few TRBV4-3 16 CASSQEWGRVWETQYF
NA TRBV14 13 CASSQGLGTEAFF
NA TRBV6-1 11 CATREYNEQFF
NA TRBV7-3 15 CASSSGPSSYNEQFF
few TRBV9 15 CASSVGPGGSETQYF
few TRBV7-8 13 CASSRSGSETQYF
NA TRBV7-3 16 CASSLRGLAVYNEQFF
NA TRBV6-6 13 CASSFDSYNEQFF
NA TRBV11-2 14 CASTSGPANTEAFF
few TRBV7-3 13 CASSWDRNQPQHF
NA TRBV2 15 CASSKGREGYNEQFF
NA TRBV5-1 15 CASSLDGLANEKLFF
NA TRBV25-1 16 CASSEGVRGYQETQYF
few TRBV5-8 13 CASSLGTAIEAFF
few TRBV28 16 CASKTLSGLALNEQFF
NA TRBV6-6 13 CASIGPNNYGYTF
NA TRBV7-2 15 CASSFFWGEAETQYF
few TRBV5-4 15 CASSWGVSSGNTIYF
NA TRBV5-1 15 CASSFRGILTDTQYF
few TRBV28 15 CASTLGDRGRYGYTF
NA TRBV15 13 CATSRSGVQPQHF
NA TRBV5-1 15 CASSFGRVLNTEAFF
few TRBV20-1 11 CSARTRGEQYF
few TRBV19 15 CASSHRDWGANVLTF
few TRBV25-1 13 CASSESGGWELFF
NA TRBV7-2 19 CASSFPYRTSGRPIYEQYF
NA TRBV16 18 CASSPSHSWTALQETQYF
NA TRBV28 15 CASRPSPGQGYEQYF
NA TRBV27 17 CASSQRGSGLRDSTQYF
NA TRBV19 15 CASSEQGHSRYEQYF
few TRBV19 14 CASSIRDYYDTQYF
few TRBV6-1 15 CASSSYTGGLQPQHF
NA TRBV18 14 CASSPPGTFYEQYF
NA TRBV19 19 CASLLPGQGVRESNQPQHF
NA TRBV6-6 14 CASSYWGSQETQYF
few TRBV9 15 CASSAGTGTLKKQYF